The 30 T cell receptor beta chains below all came from one sample that was sequenced in a study of a mutant IDH1 vaccine in newly diagnosed glioma. Clones were read by immunoSEQ multiplex PCR, and TCRdb kept only the in-frame ones, dropping some. The table has about 58,000 clones, 81% seen once. Time point defined: week 35, safety follow-up. The content of each vaccine dose was 300 ug of mutant IDH1 20-mer peptide, and topical imiquimod accompanied it. The antigens of these receptors remain unknown. The source was PBMCs, collected from a glioma patient whose treatment included an IDH1 peptide vaccine. These receptors came from a man aged 40-49 years with glioma.

DNA for the CDR3: TGTGCCAGCAGCTTAGAACGACTGCACACTGAAGCTTTCTTT. It codes for CASSLERLHTEAFF. The rearrangement uses TRBV7-2 and TRBJ1-1; D is undetermined. V lost 1 base and J lost 3, with 9 bases in between. The CDR3 covers 14 residues. CDR1 and CDR2 from the germline V gene are SGHTA and FQGNSA.

The V and J genes are TRBV11-2 and TRBJ2-7; no clear D gene. Trimming left V 6 bases short and J 0 bases short, with 15 bases between. Per the germline V gene, CDR1 is SGHAT and CDR2 is FQNNGV. This CDR3 has 15 residues. As DNA, the CDR3 is TGTGCCAGCAGGCTGGACCCGGTATCCTCCTACGAGCAGTACTTC. Its protein product is CASRLDPVSSYEQYF.

The V gene is TRBV27, the J gene TRBJ2-3, with 8 nucleotides matching TRBD1. With 4 bases clipped from V and 0 bases from J, the junction kept 9 bases outside the gene matches. Germline lookup yields CDR1 MNHEY and CDR2 SMNVEV (reference sequence). This CDR3 comprises 17 residues. The CDR3 region has the DNA TGTGCCAGCAGTTCCCGGCAGGGGGCTTCTAGCACAGATACGCAGTATTTT. Its translation: CASSSRQGASSTDTQYF.

The V call is TRBV7-6, the J call TRBJ2-3; 7 nucleotides agree with TRBD2. Germline CDR1 SGHVS, CDR2 FNYEAQ. Trimming cost V 3 bases and J 4 bases; bases outside gene matches: 13. CDR3 length equals 17 residues. The DNA for the CDR3 is TGTGCCAGCAGCTTCCGGGACTACCCCGGTCCTCCAGATACGCAGTATTTT. Its protein product is CASSFRDYPGPPDTQYF. The variable domain in full, completed from reference TRBV7-6 and TRBJ2-3, reads GAGVSQSPRYKVTKRGQDVALRCDPISGHVSLYWYRQALGQGPEFLTYFNYEAQQDKSGLPNDRFSAERPEGSISTLTIQRTEQRDSAMYRCASSFRDYPGPPDTQYFGPGTRLTVL.

The chain has TRBV29-1 and TRBJ2-1; unclear D gene. Trimming removed 1 base at V and 12 bases at J, with 13 bases between. The CDR3 has 12 amino acids. Germline V lookup: CDR1 SQVTM, CDR2 ANQGSEA. The CDR3: CSVEGLHLAQFF. Here the CDR3 DNA reads TGCAGCGTTGAAGGACTTCACTTGGCGCAGTTCTTC.

The V call is TRBV9, the J call TRBJ2-2; 11 bases agree with TRBD2. The J segment lost 6 bases and the V segment lost 3 bases, leaving 10 bases of the junction unmatched. Germline V gene lookup returns CDR1 SGDLS and CDR2 YYNGEE. The CDR3 has 17 residues. The CDR3 region has the DNA TGTGCCAGCAGCGCGTACGTAGCGGGAGGGACCCCCGGGGAGCTGTTTTTT. Translating it yields CASSAYVAGGTPGELFF.

The V and J genes are TRBV4-3 and TRBJ2-2, with unresolved D. The V and J ends lost 1 base and 5 bases respectively, with 11 bases between them. Germline V CDR1 and CDR2: LGHNA, YSLEER. CDR3 length: 15 amino acids. CDR3 in amino acids: CASSQGALSTGELFF. The CDR3 region has the DNA TGCGCCAGCAGCCAAGGAGCACTCTCTACCGGGGAGCTGTTTTTT.

The chain carries TRBV5-4 and TRBJ1-4, with D possibly TRBD1 on 5 matching bases. Germline assignment: CDR1 SGHNT and CDR2 YYREEE (reference sequence). This CDR3 region has 14 residues. Trimming removed 2 bases at V and 5 bases at J, with 10 bases between. CDR3 DNA: TGTGCCAGCAGCTTCGACAGTAGAAATGAAAAACTGTTTTTT. Translating it yields CASSFDSRNEKLFF.

The chain combines TRBV5-4 with TRBJ2-2; D remains unclear. Trimming cost V 5 bases and J 0 bases, with 11 bases left between them. The CDR3 totals 15 residues. Germline CDR1 and CDR2: SGHNT and YYREEE (reference sequence). The CDR3 is CASSYDSANTGELFF. CDR3 sequence (DNA): TGTGCCAGCAGTTATGACTCCGCGAACACCGGGGAGCTGTTTTTT.

The chain links TRBV7-2 to TRBJ2-7; TRBD1 agrees at 8 bases. The CDR3 has 15 amino acids. CDR1 and CDR2 from the germline V gene are SGHTA and FQGNSA. V gave up 3 bases and J gave up 2 bases; unmatched junction bases: 6. The DNA for the CDR3 is TGTGCCAGCAGCTTCGACAGGGGCTTAACCTACGAGCAGTACTTC. It translates to CASSFDRGLTYEQYF.

The chain carries TRBV5-1 and TRBJ2-3, with 11 bases fitting TRBD2. V was pared by 2 bases and J by 9 bases, with 8 bases of the junction left unmatched. CDR3 size: 15 residues. Germline V lookup: CDR1 SGHRS, CDR2 YFSETQ. CDR3 amino acids: CASSFSGGATGTQYF. The CDR3, as DNA: TGCGCCAGCAGCTTTAGCGGGGGGGCCACGGGGACGCAGTATTTT.

The V and J genes are TRBV5-5 and TRBJ1-1; D is unclear. Trimming removed 5 bases from V and 6 bases from J, with 11 bases in between. The CDR3 has 12 residues. In germline, CDR1 is SGHKS, CDR2 YYEKEE (reference sequence). CDR3 residues: CASSQTSAEAFF. The DNA for the CDR3 is TGTGCCAGCAGTCAAACGTCAGCTGAAGCTTTCTTT.

This clone was counted only a few times. This chain joins TRBV9 and TRBJ1-5; D is unclear. Deletions cut 0 bases from V and 3 bases from J, with 10 bases between. Germline CDR1 is SGDLS and CDR2 is YYNGEE. The CDR3 runs to 15 residues. CDR3: CASSVAGNPNQPQHF. CDR3 DNA sequence: TGTGCCAGCAGCGTAGCGGGGAATCCCAATCAGCCCCAGCATTTT.

V usage is TRBV5-1 and J usage is TRBJ2-5; TRBD1 is a possible D gene (6 bases). Trimming cost V 0 bases and J 1 base, with 13 bases left between them. This CDR3 comprises 16 residues. Germline V gives CDR1 SGHRS, CDR2 YFSETQ. The CDR3 coding sequence is TGCGCCAGCAGCTTGGGAACAGGGTTTACCCAAGAGACCCAGTACTTC. Residues: CASSLGTGFTQETQYF.

The V and J genes are TRBV11-2 and TRBJ2-5; D ambiguous. V was cut by 3 bases and J by 4 bases, with 15 bases left in between. The germline gives CDR1 SGHAT, CDR2 FQNNGV. CDR3 length: 15 amino acids. The CDR3 reads CASSLVRGVRETQYF. The CDR3 DNA follows: TGTGCCAGCAGCTTGGTGCGAGGCGTGCGAGAGACCCAGTACTTC.

The gene calls are TRBV30 and TRBJ2-2, with 9 bases lining up with TRBD2. The CDR3 sequence is 18 residues long. V lost 3 bases and J lost 0; bases outside the gene matches: 11. Germline assignment: CDR1 GTSNPN and CDR2 SVGIG (reference sequence). CDR3 DNA: TGTGCCTGGAGAGTAGGGCTAGCGGGGAAACCGAACACCGGGGAGCTGTTTTTT. It is translated as CAWRVGLAGKPNTGELFF.

This sequence joins TRBV18 and TRBJ1-3; TRBD1 matches at 8 bases. Looked up from germline, CDR1 is KGHSH and CDR2 is LQKENI. This CDR3 comprises 19 residues. Trimming took 3 bases from V and 1 from J; bases not matched to a gene: 14. DNA for the CDR3: TGTGCCAGCTCACCCCCCGCCCGTAGCAGGGGGCCTTCTGGAAACACCATATATTTT. Its protein is CASSPPARSRGPSGNTIYF.

The chain employs TRBV10-3 and TRBJ2-1; tentative D call: TRBD2 (5 bases). Per the germline V gene, CDR1 is ENHRY and CDR2 is SYGVKD. The CDR3 is 13 amino acids. V shed 6 bases and J shed 8 bases, with 14 bases lying between them. The CDR3 DNA follows: TGTGCCATCAGGCCTACGGAGAGGGATGAGCAGTTCTTC. Translated, it gives CAIRPTERDEQFF.

The gene calls are TRBV19 and TRBJ2-6; D perhaps matches TRBD2 (5 bases). The CDR3 is 17 residues long. CDR1 and CDR2 (germline): LNHDA, SQIVND (reference sequence). V was shortened by 6 bases and J by 4 bases, with 19 bases between the two germline ends. CDR3 protein: CASSTHQPGTGANVLTF. As DNA, the CDR3 is TGTGCCAGTAGCACACACCAACCGGGAACCGGGGCCAACGTCCTGACTTTC.

This chain uses TRBV4-2 with TRBJ2-7, with 9 nucleotides matching TRBD1. The germline V gene encodes CDR1 LGHNA and CDR2 YNFKEQ. V was pared by 7 bases and J by 4 bases, with 8 bases of the junction left unmatched. The CDR3 consists of 14 residues. This CDR3 reads CASTPGTGSYEQYF. In DNA form, the CDR3 reads TGTGCCAGCACCCCCGGGACAGGGTCTTACGAGCAGTACTTC.

This clone was picked up a small number of times. The chain carries TRBV7-2 and TRBJ1-2; 10 bases align to TRBD1. Trimming at V came to 2 bases and at J to 7 bases, leaving 10 bases not matched to a gene. Germline CDR1 and CDR2: SGHTA and FQGNSA. The CDR3 is made up of 16 amino acids. This chain's CDR3 is CASSLIRGQGDAGYTF. In DNA form, the CDR3 reads TGTGCCAGCAGCTTAATCCGTGGACAGGGGGACGCTGGCTACACCTTC. Full variable domain (outside the CDR3, taken from reference TRBV7-2 and TRBJ1-2): GAGVSQSPSNKVTEKGKDVELRCDPISGHTALYWYRQSLGQGLEFLIYFQGNSAPDKSGLPSDRFSAERTGGSVSTLTIQRTQQEDSAVYLCASSLIRGQGDAGYTFGSGTRLTVV.

The rearrangement links TRBV4-3 to TRBJ2-1, with 11 bases matching TRBD2. Germline assignment: CDR1 LGHNA and CDR2 YSLEER. Unmatched junction bases numbered 6, after V lost 0 bases and J lost 5 bases. The CDR3 loop spans 17 amino acids. In DNA form, the CDR3 reads TGCGCCAGCAGCCAAGATCGGGTACTAGCGGGAGACAATGAGCAGTTCTTC. Translation: CASSQDRVLAGDNEQFF.

The chain uses TRBV29-1 and TRBJ2-1; D uncertain. The CDR3 loop spans 12 amino acids. Germline V gene data show CDR1 as SQVTM and CDR2 as ANQGSEA. V shed 4 bases and J shed 4 bases, with 8 bases lying between them. The CDR3 here is CSVVASYNEQFF. CDR3 in DNA: TGCAGCGTTGTTGCCAGTTACAATGAGCAGTTCTTC.

The chain carries TRBV9 and TRBJ2-1; D tentatively reads TRBD1 or TRBD2 (5 bases each). V was clipped by 3 bases and J by 2 bases, with 6 bases between them. There are 13 residues in the CDR3. In germline, CDR1 is SGDLS, CDR2 YYNGEE. CDR3 residues: CASSGGTYNEQFF. DNA for the CDR3: TGTGCCAGCAGCGGGGGGACCTACAATGAGCAGTTCTTC.

This chain joins TRBV13 and TRBJ2-5; D call uncertain. Germline CDR1 PRHDT, CDR2 FYEKMQ (reference sequence). The germline V and J ends were trimmed by 5 bases and 0 bases, with 1 base remaining between them. This CDR3 is 11 amino acids long. CDR3 sequence (DNA): TGTGCCAGCAGCGACCAAGAGACCCAGTACTTC. Amino acid sequence: CASSDQETQYF.

The J gene is TRBJ2-3, the V gene TRBV10-3, with D hard to call. Per the germline V gene, CDR1 is ENHRY and CDR2 is SYGVKD. Trimming took 3 bases from V and 3 from J, leaving 22 bases between them. The CDR3 is 18 amino acids. The CDR3 region is CAISDPQWSAELTDTQYF. The CDR3 DNA reads TGTGCCATCAGTGACCCCCAATGGTCCGCGGAGCTTACAGATACGCAGTATTTT.

V usage is TRBV4-3 and J usage is TRBJ1-1; D might be TRBD1 (5 bases). The CDR3 has 12 residues. Trimming took off 0 bases at V and 8 bases at J, with 7 bases between the two ends. Germline lookup yields CDR1 LGHNA and CDR2 YSLEER. The CDR3 here is CASSQDWGEAFF. The CDR3 DNA reads as TGCGCCAGCAGCCAAGATTGGGGGGAAGCTTTCTTT.

This clone was picked up one time. The chain is built from TRBV6-1 and TRBJ2-7; 8 bases map to TRBD2. This CDR3 region has 13 residues. V lost 8 bases to trimming and J lost 2 bases; unmatched junction nucleotides: 5. Germline CDR1 MNHNS, CDR2 SASEGT. Here the CDR3 DNA reads TGTGCCAGCGCGGTAGCGGGAACCTACGAGCAGTACTTC. It codes for CASAVAGTYEQYF.

This clone has only a few counts. This sequence joins TRBV10-1 and TRBJ1-1; D call uncertain. V dropped 0 bases and J dropped 0 bases, with 8 bases sitting between them. CDR1 is WNHNN, CDR2 SYGVQD, per germline (reference sequence). The CDR3 is 15 residues long. CDR3 coding DNA: TGCGCCAGCAGTGAGTCGGGTCGGATGAACACTGAAGCTTTCTTT. As protein: CASSESGRMNTEAFF.

The chain joins TRBV7-2 to TRBJ2-2; a weak D match, TRBD2 (6 bases). Between the trimmed V and J ends, which lost 3 bases and 7 bases, there was a span of 12 bases. Germline assignment: CDR1 SGHTA and CDR2 FQGNSA. The CDR3 has 14 residues. CDR3 in DNA: TGTGCCAGCAGCTTCCTGGGGACTGGCGGGGAGCTGTTTTTT. Protein: CASSFLGTGGELFF. Full variable domain (rest looked up from reference TRBV7-2 and TRBJ2-2): GAGVSQSPSNKVTEKGKDVELRCDPISGHTALYWYRQSLGQGLEFLIYFQGNSAPDKSGLPSDRFSAERTGGSVSTLTIQRTQQEDSAVYLCASSFLGTGGELFFGEGSRLTVL.